These 29 T cell receptor beta chains share one sample of origin, sequenced in a study of shared T cell receptors in the human thymus. Only in-frame clones appear in the TCRdb table, and some are missing; sequencing was by immunoSEQ multiplex PCR. Of hundreds of thousands of clones detected, roughly 86% appear once; the ten largest clones hold more than 0.009%. The same data also went into a second study, on human thymus T cells.

The sample comprised thymocytes. The receptor set was obtained from a boy under two years old with a congenital heart defect.

V gene TRBV6-1 combines with J gene TRBJ1-2; D is undetermined. CDR1 is MNHNS, CDR2 SASEGT, per germline. V was trimmed by 1 base and J by 4 bases, leaving 7 bases between them. The CDR3 is 13 residues long. CDR3 nucleotide sequence: TGTGCCAGCAGTGAAGGCTACAGCTATGGCTACACCTTC. Translation: CASSEGYSYGYTF.

The CDR3 loop is CASSWHLAGEETQYF. CDR3 sequence (DNA): TGTGCCAGCAGCTGGCACCTAGCGGGAGAAGAGACCCAGTACTTC. This chain links TRBV5-6 with TRBJ2-5; 10 bases map to TRBD2. The V gene end was trimmed by 3 bases and the J gene end by 3 bases; junction bases not matched to a gene: 5. The CDR3 spans 15 residues. Germline-derived CDR1 and CDR2 are SGHDT and YYEEEE.

The rearrangement joins TRBV9 to TRBJ1-1; weak D call: TRBD1 (6 bases). The CDR3 is 15 residues long. The V and J ends lost 4 bases and 4 bases respectively, with 17 bases between them. Germline V gene lookup returns CDR1 SGDLS and CDR2 YYNGEE. The CDR3 here is CASSPKRRGTTEAFF. CDR3 nucleotides: TGTGCCAGCAGCCCGAAACGTAGGGGGACCACTGAAGCTTTCTTT.

This clone occurred once. The chain uses TRBV9 and TRBJ1-1, with D possibly TRBD1 on 6 matching bases. From germline, CDR1 is SGDLS and CDR2 YYNGEE. The CDR3 runs 17 residues. V was shortened by 4 bases and J by 0 bases, with 19 bases between the two germline ends. The CDR3 protein is CASSPLHRELMNTEAFF. In DNA, the CDR3 is TGTGCCAGCAGCCCCCTTCACAGGGAACTCATGAACACTGAAGCTTTCTTT.

The chain uses TRBV15 and TRBJ1-2, with a tentative D call TRBD1 (5 bases). Looked up from germline, CDR1 is LNHNV and CDR2 is YYDKDF (reference sequence). The CDR3 is 15 residues long. V gave up 6 bases and J gave up 1 base, with 15 bases separating them. The CDR3: CATSPRRDLNYGYTF. CDR3 bases: TGTGCCACCAGTCCCCGCAGGGATCTTAACTATGGCTACACCTTC. The full variable domain, with the rest looked up from reference TRBV15 and TRBJ1-2, is DAMVIQNPRYQVTQFGKPVTLSCSQTLNHNVMYWYQQKSSQAPKLLFHYYDKDFNNEADTPDNFQSRRPNTSFCFLDIRSPGLGDTAMYLCATSPRRDLNYGYTFGSGTRLTVV.

The rearrangement uses TRBV4-2 and TRBJ2-7, with TRBD2 matching 10 bases. J was trimmed by 3 bases and V by 0 bases; bases with no gene match: 14. Per the germline V gene, CDR1 is LGHNA and CDR2 is YNFKEQ. There are 19 residues in the CDR3. The CDR3 loop is CASSQDAPAKRGGLYEQYF. CDR3 in DNA: TGTGCCAGCAGCCAAGATGCCCCAGCTAAGCGGGGGGGCCTCTACGAGCAGTACTTC.

This clone has more than one count but fewer than ten. The rearrangement links TRBV11-2 to TRBJ2-1, with 11 bases aligning to TRBD2. Germline CDR1 SGHAT, CDR2 FQNNGV. Losses at the gene ends were 0 bases for V and 5 bases for J; bases not matched to a gene: 6. The CDR3 consists of 17 residues. CDR3 loop: CASSLEPDSGGDNEQFF. The CDR3 nucleotides are TGTGCCAGCAGCTTAGAGCCCGATAGCGGGGGGGACAATGAGCAGTTCTTC.

The chain joins TRBV6-5 to TRBJ2-1; D may be TRBD2 (6 bases). The CDR3 covers 15 residues. Germline assignment: CDR1 MNHEY and CDR2 SVGAGI. Trimming shortened V by 0 bases and J by 3 bases, and 9 bases separated the two germline ends. The CDR3 here is CASSYSAGFYNEQFF. The CDR3 DNA is TGTGCCAGCAGTTACTCGGCGGGATTCTACAATGAGCAGTTCTTC.

V usage is TRBV11-2 and J usage is TRBJ2-7, with 9 bases lining up with TRBD2. CDR3 length equals 15 residues. The trim removed 5 bases at V and 5 bases at J, leaving 10 bases unmatched. CDR1 is SGHAT, CDR2 FQNNGV, per germline. This CDR3 is CASSTTSGLANEQYF. Written as DNA, the CDR3 is TGTGCCAGCAGCACAACCTCGGGACTAGCTAACGAGCAGTACTTC.

The gene calls are TRBV15 and TRBJ2-7; 8 bases agree with TRBD2. The CDR3 is 17 amino acids. V gave up 0 bases and J gave up 0 bases; unmatched junction bases: 7. Germline loops: CDR1 LNHNV, CDR2 YYDKDF (reference sequence). The CDR3 reads CATSRDGASGFSYEQYF. The CDR3 coding sequence is TGTGCCACCAGCAGAGATGGGGCTAGCGGGTTCTCCTACGAGCAGTACTTC.

This chain connects TRBV5-1 to TRBJ1-3, with D uncertain. V lost 3 bases and J 0 bases, leaving 7 bases between the germline ends. Germline assignment: CDR1 SGHRS and CDR2 YFSETQ. The CDR3 loop spans 14 amino acids. In DNA form, the CDR3 reads TGCGCCAGCAGCTACGACAACTCTGGAAACACCATATATTTT. As protein: CASSYDNSGNTIYF.

The chain employs TRBV28 and TRBJ2-2; perhaps TRBD1 as D (6 bases). Trimming cost V 0 bases and J 5 bases, with 16 bases left between them. This CDR3 is built from 17 residues. Germline lookup yields CDR1 MDHEN and CDR2 SYDVKM. CDR3: CASSLCIRGRKTGELFF. For the CDR3, the DNA is TGTGCCAGCAGTTTATGCATAAGGGGGAGAAAGACCGGGGAGCTGTTTTTT.

This sequence joins TRBV6-6 and TRBJ2-1, with TRBD2 as a possible D gene (5 bases). Germline-derived CDR1 and CDR2 are MNHNY and SVGAGI (reference sequence). V shed 5 bases and J shed 0 bases, with 14 bases lying between them. The CDR3 is made up of 16 amino acids. In nucleotides, the CDR3 is TGTGCCAGCAGTACGGCTGGAGGAAGCTCCTACAATGAGCAGTTCTTC. It encodes CASSTAGGSSYNEQFF.

The J gene is TRBJ1-2, the V gene TRBV7-9, with D tentatively TRBD1 (6 bases). Germline V gene lookup returns CDR1 SEHNR and CDR2 FQNEAQ (reference sequence). The CDR3 length is 13 residues. V lost 10 bases and J lost 0, with 12 bases in between. DNA of the CDR3: TGTGCCACCCTGGACAGAACTAACTATGGCTACACCTTC. Protein: CATLDRTNYGYTF.

The chain has TRBV5-4 and TRBJ2-7; possible D gene TRBD2, 6 bases. The germline CDR1 and CDR2 sequences are SGHNT and YYREEE (reference sequence). V shed 7 bases and J shed 3 bases, with 29 bases lying between them. The CDR3 loop spans 18 amino acids. The CDR3 sequence is CASSGARGVTSGFYEQYF. CDR3 nucleotides: TGTGCCAGCTCCGGGGCGCGGGGAGTTACTTCTGGGTTCTACGAGCAGTACTTC.

The gene calls are TRBV5-5 and TRBJ1-5; D gene unclear. Germline loops: CDR1 SGHKS, CDR2 YYEKEE (reference sequence). V was trimmed by 0 bases and J by 4 bases, leaving 8 bases between them. The CDR3 extends over 14 amino acids. DNA for the CDR3: TGTGCCAGCAGCTTGGGAGTACTTAATCAGCCCCAGCATTTT. It codes for CASSLGVLNQPQHF.

This clone appeared once. The V and J genes are TRBV6-1 and TRBJ2-1, with D hard to call. In germline, CDR1 is MNHNS, CDR2 SASEGT. The length of the CDR3 is 14 residues. V was pared by 1 base and J by 0 bases, with 4 bases between. Here the CDR3 reads CASSEVLSYNEQFF. CDR3 coding DNA: TGTGCCAGCAGTGAAGTTCTCTCCTACAATGAGCAGTTCTTC.

The chain recombines TRBV14 with TRBJ2-5; TRBD1 might be the D (5 bases). The CDR3 loop spans 14 amino acids. The germline V gene has CDR1 SGHDN and CDR2 FVKESK. V was pared by 0 bases and J by 7 bases, with 12 bases between. The CDR3 DNA sequence: TGTGCCAGCAGCCAAGACCCTCGAAGGGGGACCCAGTACTTC. This encodes CASSQDPRRGTQYF.

This clone appeared a single time. The V gene is TRBV18, the J gene TRBJ1-1; D ambiguous. The CDR3 loop spans 15 amino acids. Germline loops: CDR1 KGHSH, CDR2 LQKENI. V dropped 3 bases and J dropped 0 bases, with 11 bases sitting between them. CDR3 amino acids: CASSPVGVLNTEAFF. CDR3 nucleotide sequence: TGTGCCAGCTCACCCGTCGGAGTATTGAACACTGAAGCTTTCTTT. Combining the CDR3 with reference TRBV18 and TRBJ1-1 gives the whole variable domain NAGVMQNPRHLVRRRGQEARLRCSPMKGHSHVYWYRQLPEEGLKFMVYLQKENIIDESGMPKERFSAEFPKEGPSILRIQQVVRGDSAAYFCASSPVGVLNTEAFFGQGTRLTVV.

This clone was detected only once. The rearrangement joins TRBV7-2 to TRBJ2-3; 11 nucleotides match TRBD2. CDR1 is SGHTA and CDR2 is FQGNSA in the germline V gene. Trimming at V came to 1 base and at J to 3 bases, leaving 6 bases not matched to a gene. The CDR3 runs to 17 residues. The CDR3: CASSLGLAGRRTDTQYF. The CDR3, as DNA: TGTGCCAGCAGCTTAGGACTAGCGGGGCGGAGAACAGATACGCAGTATTTT.

The V and J genes are TRBV6-6 and TRBJ1-5, with a weak D call TRBD1 (6 bases). Trimming cost V 2 bases and J 0 bases, with 11 bases left between them. This CDR3 is built from 16 residues. Germline V lookup: CDR1 MNHNY, CDR2 SVGAGI (reference sequence). In DNA form, the CDR3 reads TGTGCCAGCAGTTACCGGACAGAGTATAGCAATCAGCCCCAGCATTTT. Translated: CASSYRTEYSNQPQHF.

This sequence joins TRBV28 and TRBJ2-3; possible D gene TRBD2, 6 bases. The V gene lost 5 bases and the J gene lost 4 bases, with 13 bases spanning the gap. The CDR3 runs 14 residues. In germline, CDR1 is MDHEN, CDR2 SYDVKM. CDR3 sequence reads: CASSTRPGADTQYF. As DNA, the CDR3 is TGTGCCAGCAGTACACGACCGGGGGCAGATACGCAGTATTTT.

This chain links TRBV5-1 with TRBJ1-3, with a tentative D call TRBD1 (5 bases). The CDR3 is 16 residues long. In germline, CDR1 is SGHRS, CDR2 YFSETQ. Deletions cut 0 bases from V and 0 bases from J, with 10 bases between. CDR3 DNA: TGCGCCAGCAGCTTGGAAGCAGGGTCCTCTGGAAACACCATATATTTT. The encoded protein is CASSLEAGSSGNTIYF.

The CDR3: CASSLSGLAPFGEQYF. The CDR3, as DNA: TGTGCCAGCAGCTTGTCGGGACTAGCTCCTTTCGGGGAGCAGTACTTC. This sequence joins TRBV5-4 and TRBJ2-7, with 9 bases aligning to TRBD2. Per the germline V gene, CDR1 is SGHNT and CDR2 is YYREEE (reference sequence). The junction had 12 bases not matched to a gene; V was cut back by 1 base and J by 7 bases. The CDR3 covers 16 residues.

The rearrangement uses TRBV19 and TRBJ2-1, with a weak D call TRBD1 (5 bases). Germline CDR1 and CDR2: LNHDA and SQIVND (reference sequence). This CDR3 is 11 amino acids long. V lost 5 bases to trimming and J lost 10 bases, with 9 bases between them. Written as DNA, the CDR3 is TGTGCCAGTAGTGCGACAGAAGAGCAGTTCTTC. Translated, it gives CASSATEEQFF.

The chain joins TRBV18 to TRBJ2-3, with 11 bases that match TRBD1. Germline trimming cut 4 bases from V and 3 bases from J; bases unmatched to any gene: 3. The CDR3 runs to 15 residues. Germline V gene sequence: CDR1 KGHSH, CDR2 LQKENI. CDR3 loop: CASSLDRGRTDTQYF. CDR3 DNA: TGTGCCAGCTCACTGGACAGGGGGCGGACAGATACGCAGTATTTT.

This chain connects TRBV15 to TRBJ1-2; tentatively, D is TRBD1 (5 bases). Germline assignment: CDR1 LNHNV and CDR2 YYDKDF (reference sequence). The CDR3 spans 13 residues. The ends were cut back, 1 base at V and 6 bases at J, with 9 bases in the middle. CDR3: CATSRAGAHGYTF. The DNA for the CDR3 is TGTGCCACCAGCAGAGCTGGGGCGCATGGCTACACCTTC.

The V and J genes are TRBV5-4 and TRBJ2-1; 16 bases map to TRBD2. Germline loops: CDR1 SGHNT, CDR2 YYREEE (reference sequence). The V and J ends lost 0 bases and 3 bases, in that order; junction bases with no gene match: 6. The CDR3 is 19 residues long. The CDR3 spells CASSLDGTSGRAGYNEQFF. The CDR3 DNA reads as TGTGCCAGCAGCTTGGATGGGACTAGCGGGAGGGCCGGCTACAATGAGCAGTTCTTC. Complete variable domain (other parts from reference TRBV5-4 and TRBJ2-1): ETGVTQSPTHLIKTRGQQVTLRCSSQSGHNTVSWYQQALGQGPQFIFQYYREEENGRGNFPPRFSGLQFPNYSSELNVNALELDDSALYLCASSLDGTSGRAGYNEQFFGPGTRLTVL.

V is TRBV5-6 and J is TRBJ1-4; no clear D gene. Germline V gene data show CDR1 as SGHDT and CDR2 as YYEEEE. The V gene lost 1 base and the J gene lost 6 bases, with 7 bases spanning the gap. The CDR3 runs to 13 residues. Written as DNA, the CDR3 is TGTGCCAGCAGCTTGAGGGAGGATGAAAAACTGTTTTTT. Translating gives CASSLREDEKLFF.